These 21 T cell receptor beta chains share one sample of origin, sequenced in a study of blood T cell repertoires in COVID-19. Clones were sequenced by immunoSEQ multiplex PCR, and TCRdb holds only the in-frame ones, with some missing. This sample yields 200,000 to 250,000 clones, of which approximately 86% are seen a single time; 4.5% to 5.5% belongs to the top ten. The sequencing sample was made of PBMCs or T cells enriched from blood (not recorded which). The source of these receptors is a woman under 40 who had been exposed to COVID-19.

Remarks on this clone: The sample has other DNA sequences that encode this CDR3 too. The chain is built from TRBV19 and TRBJ2-7; D not certain. In germline, CDR1 is LNHDA, CDR2 SQIVND (reference sequence). The V gene lost 1 base and the J gene lost 1 base, with 5 bases spanning the gap. The CDR3 contains 13 residues. The CDR3, as DNA: TGTGCCAGTAGTATAGCCTATTCCTACGAGCAGTACTTC. Translated: CASSIAYSYEQYF.

The rearrangement links TRBV19 to TRBJ1-3; 8 bases are shared with TRBD1. CDR1 is LNHDA and CDR2 is SQIVND in the germline V gene (reference sequence). The CDR3 is made up of 16 amino acids. Germline trimming cut 4 bases from V and 0 bases from J; bases unmatched to any gene: 5. CDR3 protein: CASSRTGQNSGNTIYF. The CDR3 DNA is TGTGCCAGTAGTAGGACAGGGCAGAACTCTGGAAACACCATATATTTT.

This chain links TRBV9 with TRBJ1-4; D is perhaps TRBD1 (5 bases). The CDR3 runs to 15 residues. V lost 0 bases and J 2 bases, leaving 8 bases between the germline ends. Germline lookup yields CDR1 SGDLS and CDR2 YYNGEE. The CDR3 reads CASSVGGVTNEKLFF. CDR3 sequence (DNA): TGTGCCAGCAGCGTAGGGGGGGTGACTAATGAAAAACTGTTTTTT.

The chain employs TRBV10-3 and TRBJ1-5, with D possibly matching TRBD1 (5 bases). In germline, CDR1 is ENHRY, CDR2 SYGVKD. The CDR3 spans 15 residues. Trimming pared 10 bases from V and 2 bases from J, leaving 18 bases between. CDR3 residues: CATQTQGQRNQPQHF. CDR3 in DNA: TGTGCCACGCAAACTCAGGGTCAGCGCAATCAGCCCCAGCATTTT.

This chain uses TRBV18 with TRBJ1-3, with TRBD1 as a possible D gene (5 bases). Between the trimmed V and J ends, which lost 3 bases and 1 base, there was a span of 13 bases. Per the germline V gene, CDR1 is KGHSH and CDR2 is LQKENI. The CDR3 contains 16 residues. DNA for the CDR3: TGTGCCAGCTCACCGATAAGGACAAAGTCTGGAAACACCATATATTTT. Its translation is CASSPIRTKSGNTIYF. Full variable domain (rest looked up from reference TRBV18 and TRBJ1-3): NAGVMQNPRHLVRRRGQEARLRCSPMKGHSHVYWYRQLPEEGLKFMVYLQKENIIDESGMPKERFSAEFPKEGPSILRIQQVVRGDSAAYFCASSPIRTKSGNTIYFGEGSWLTVV.

The rearrangement links TRBV6-2 or TRBV6-3 to TRBJ1-4, with 9 bases matching TRBD1. The J segment lost 3 bases and the V segment lost 6 bases, leaving 11 bases of the junction unmatched. From germline, CDR1 is MNHEY and CDR2 SVGEGT. The CDR3 has 17 amino acids. The CDR3 DNA is TGTGCCAGCAGCCCTGGGACAGGGCCCTGGTCTAATGAAAAACTGTTTTTT. Its translation: CASSPGTGPWSNEKLFF.

This chain uses TRBV3-1 (or the pseudogene TRBV3-2) with TRBJ1-1; a weak D match, TRBD1 (5 bases). Looked up from germline, CDR1 is LGHDT and CDR2 is YNNKEL (reference sequence). CDR3 length equals 13 residues. V was cut by 5 bases and J by 2 bases, with 9 bases left in between. CDR3 bases: TGTGCCAGCAGCATAACAGGAAACACTGAAGCTTTCTTT. Residues: CASSITGNTEAFF.

The DNA of the CDR3 is TGTGCCAGCAGACCCGACCGGGACACCCTCTATGGCTACACCTTC. Translation: CASRPDRDTLYGYTF. The V gene is TRBV7-9, the J gene TRBJ1-2, with D possibly being TRBD1 (6 bases). Between the trimmed V and J ends, which lost 6 bases and 4 bases, there was a span of 18 bases. Looked up from germline, CDR1 is SEHNR and CDR2 is FQNEAQ (reference sequence). The CDR3 totals 15 residues.

A single count supports this clone. The rearrangement joins TRBV6-5 to TRBJ2-1, with TRBD1 matching over 8 bases. With 11 bases clipped from V and 6 bases from J, the junction kept 15 bases outside the gene matches. Germline values: CDR1 MNHEY, CDR2 SVGAGI. The CDR3 totals 15 residues. DNA for the CDR3: TGTGCCGGCGAACTGTCCAGGACAGGGTTCAATGAGCAGTTCTTC. Encoded protein: CAGELSRTGFNEQFF.

This clone was seen a handful of times. V gene TRBV24-1 combines with J gene TRBJ1-1; 7 nucleotides agree with TRBD1. J gave up 2 bases and V 3 bases, and 5 bases lay outside the gene matches. The CDR3 is 15 amino acids. Germline lookup yields CDR1 KGHDR and CDR2 SFDVKD. The CDR3, as DNA: TGTGCCACCAGTGATCCGAACAGGGGAAACACTGAAGCTTTCTTT. Amino acids: CATSDPNRGNTEAFF.

To note about this clone: Distinct nucleotide sequences in the sample also encode this CDR3. The chain has TRBV19 and TRBJ2-7; D is ambiguous. Germline assignment: CDR1 LNHDA and CDR2 SQIVND (reference sequence). The CDR3 consists of 15 residues. The V end was cut by 2 bases, the J end by 0 bases, with 11 bases between. The CDR3 sequence is CASSITGPSSYEQYF. In nucleotides, the CDR3 is TGTGCCAGTAGTATAACGGGTCCTAGCTCCTACGAGCAGTACTTC.

V usage is TRBV3-1 (or the pseudogene TRBV3-2) and J usage is TRBJ2-7; a weak D match, TRBD2 (7 bases). The CDR3 spans 15 residues. V lost 4 bases to trimming and J lost 2 bases, with 15 bases between them. Looked up from germline, CDR1 is LGHDT and CDR2 is YNNKEL (reference sequence). This CDR3 is CASSRRGARPYEQYF. CDR3 DNA: TGTGCCAGCAGCCGCCGGGGGGCAAGGCCCTACGAGCAGTACTTC.

This clone was observed once. J is TRBJ1-1 and V is TRBV6-4; 8 bases fit TRBD1. V trimming: 7 bases; J trimming: 1 base; junction bases outside the gene matches: 8. CDR1 is MRHNA and CDR2 is SNTAGT in the germline V gene. The CDR3 extends over 15 amino acids. The CDR3 loop reads CASTPSDRGNTEAFF. The CDR3, as DNA: TGTGCCAGCACACCCAGCGACAGGGGGAACACTGAAGCTTTCTTT.

The chain is built from TRBV27 and TRBJ2-1, with 16 bases aligning to TRBD2. The trim removed 4 bases at V and 9 bases at J, leaving 3 bases unmatched. The germline V gene has CDR1 MNHEY and CDR2 SMNVEV (reference sequence). The CDR3 sequence is 15 residues long. CDR3 region: CASSWGLAGGGEQFF. The DNA for the CDR3 is TGTGCCAGCAGTTGGGGACTAGCGGGGGGGGGTGAGCAGTTCTTC.

This sequence joins TRBV10-3 and TRBJ1-4, with 8 bases lining up with TRBD1. The CDR3 contains 17 residues. Trimming took 0 bases from V and 4 from J; bases not matched to a gene: 7. Per the germline V gene, CDR1 is ENHRY and CDR2 is SYGVKD. CDR3 amino acids: CAISESGGQGNNEKLFF. CDR3 bases: TGTGCCATCAGTGAGTCGGGAGGACAGGGAAATAATGAAAAACTGTTTTTT.

V is TRBV5-1 and J is TRBJ2-7; TRBD1 matches at 10 bases. Germline assignment: CDR1 SGHRS and CDR2 YFSETQ. The CDR3 contains 15 residues. J gave up 4 bases and V 4 bases, and 8 bases lay outside the gene matches. CDR3 loop: CASSVGTGEWYEQYF. The CDR3 nucleotides are TGCGCCAGCAGCGTCGGGACAGGGGAGTGGTACGAGCAGTACTTC.

This clone occurred once. The chain is built from TRBV2 and TRBJ2-3; no firm D call. Germline V gene data show CDR1 as SNHLY and CDR2 as FYNNEI. CDR3 length: 15 residues. V dropped 6 bases and J dropped 2 bases, with 15 bases sitting between them. DNA of the CDR3: TGTGCCAGCAGGACGTCCCCGGGTTACACAGATACGCAGTATTTT. Translating it yields CASRTSPGYTDTQYF.

The rearrangement uses TRBV28 and TRBJ1-2; 8 nucleotides match TRBD1. CDR1 and CDR2 from the germline V gene are MDHEN and SYDVKM. The CDR3 contains 14 residues. V trimming: 6 bases; J trimming: 2 bases; junction bases outside the gene matches: 5. The chain's CDR3 is CASSKGTGNYGYTF. CDR3 bases: TGTGCCAGCAGCAAAGGGACAGGCAACTATGGCTACACCTTC.

In this sample, this clone turned up a few times. The chain joins TRBV30 to TRBJ1-2; the D is unclear. The length of the CDR3 is 15 residues. Germline CDR1 and CDR2: GTSNPN and SVGIG (reference sequence). With 2 bases removed from V and 0 bases from J, the gap between germline ends came to 13 bases. The CDR3 sequence is CAWSRPLPANYGYTF. CDR3 DNA sequence: TGTGCCTGGAGTCGCCCCCTTCCAGCTAACTATGGCTACACCTTC.

This sequence joins TRBV2 and TRBJ2-7; D gene ambiguous. The CDR3 totals 11 residues. The germline V gene has CDR1 SNHLY and CDR2 FYNNEI. Between the trimmed V and J ends, which lost 3 bases and 4 bases, there was a span of 4 bases. CDR3 amino acids: CASSERYEQYF. CDR3 coding DNA: TGTGCCAGCAGTGAGAGGTACGAGCAGTACTTC.

CDR3 sequence: CASSQVSGKYSYNEQFF. CDR3 DNA sequence: TGTGCCAGCAGCCAAGTCTCAGGTAAGTACTCCTACAATGAGCAGTTCTTC. The chain has TRBV3-1 (or the pseudogene TRBV3-2) and TRBJ2-1; D remains ambiguous. V lost 1 base, J lost 0 bases, and 13 bases lay in between. Germline CDR1 and CDR2: LGHDT and YNNKEL (reference sequence). This CDR3 is 17 amino acids long.